The T cell receptor beta chain under discussion was sequenced for a study of control samples from healthy donors and cancer patients. Germline values: CDR1 SGDLS, CDR2 YYNGEE. V gave up 0 bases and J gave up 4 bases; unmatched junction bases: 6. This CDR3 is built from 16 residues. The table came from immunoSEQ multiplex PCR; TCRdb's copy has only in-frame clones and leaves some out. The sample includes about 130,000 clones, approximately 92% of them seen just once. This receptor was taken from a man aged 18-30 years in good health. The V gene is TRBV9, the J gene TRBJ2-1, with 8 bases identical to TRBD2. Material for sequencing was blood. The CDR3 DNA reads as TGTGCCAGCAGCGTAGCGGTGATAGCGGGGTACAATGAGCAGTTCTTC. Residues: CASSVAVIAGYNEQFF.